This is a list of T cell receptor beta chains from one sample in a study of T cell responses to AZD1222 COVID-19 vaccine. Using immunoSEQ multiplex PCR, the repertoire was profiled, and TCRdb retains in-frame clones only, with some absent. This table has about 110,000 clones, more than 75% appearing once. This specimen was peripheral blood, taken 28 days after the second AZD1222 dose. The source is an adult who received the AZD1222 COVID-19 vaccine. Each CDR3 is given with its conserved first and last residue. D genes are given only for firm matches. Not all rows give a size; the values are once, few, many and, for expanded clones, a class.

TRBJ2-5 | - | few | TRBV15 | TGTGCCACCAGCAGAGTGCCTGAAGAGACCCAGTACTTC | CATSRVPEETQYF
TRBJ2-5 | - | once | TRBV5-1 | TGCGCCAGCAGCTTGGGCGGGACGAGAGAGACCCAGTACTTC | CASSLGGTRETQYF
TRBJ1-2 | TRBD1 | - | TRBV12-5 | TGTGCTAGTGGTTTCGGAACGGGGACAGGCAGCTATGGCTACACCTTC | CASGFGTGTGSYGYTF
TRBJ1-1 | - | - | TRBV6-5 | TGTGCCAGCAGTTACGACAGGTACACTGAAGCTTTCTTT | CASSYDRYTEAFF
TRBJ2-7 | TRBD2 | - | TRBV11-2 | TGTGCCAGCAGCAACCCGGGACTAGCGGGACTACACCACGAGCAGTACTTC | CASSNPGLAGLHHEQYF
TRBJ1-1 | - | - | TRBV5-6 | TGTGCCAGCAGCTTGGGGGACGCGGAGAACACTGAAGCTTTCTTT | CASSLGDAENTEAFF
TRBJ1-6 | - | - | TRBV5-6 | TGTGCCAGCAGCACACCACTGGAGAAGAGCTCCTATAATTCACCCCTCCACTTT | CASSTPLEKSSYNSPLHF
TRBJ1-5 | TRBD1 | once | TRBV28 | TGTGCCAGCAGCAACAGGGGGCGGAATCAGCCCCAGCATTTT | CASSNRGRNQPQHF
TRBJ2-7 | - | - | TRBV5-4 | TGTGCCAGCAGCTCGGGACCGGGTATGGACTACGAGCAGTACTTC | CASSSGPGMDYEQYF
TRBJ1-2 | - | - | TRBV3-1/TRBV3-2 | TGTGCCAGCAGCCAAGTAGGTTCTAACTATGGCTACACCTTC | CASSQVGSNYGYTF
TRBJ1-2 | - | - | TRBV9 | TGTGCCAGCAGCGAATTCAGTCGTATTTTGGATGGCGGTGGCTACACCTTC | CASSEFSRILDGGGYTF
TRBJ1-1 | TRBD1 | once | TRBV13 | TGTGCCAGCAGCTCATGGGACAGGAGAAGCGGGGCTGAAGCTTTCTTT | CASSSWDRRSGAEAFF
TRBJ1-4 | TRBD1 | - | TRBV19 | TGTGCCAGTAGTACCCCGACAGGGAGGGCTGAAAAACTGTTTTTT | CASSTPTGRAEKLFF
TRBJ1-2 | TRBD1 | medium-sized | TRBV27 | TGTGCCAGCAGTCCCGGGACAGGGATCCTCTATGGCTACACCTTC | CASSPGTGILYGYTF
TRBJ1-5 | TRBD1 | once | TRBV27 | TGTGCCAGCAGTCCCCGGACAGGGTATAGCAATCAGCCCCAGCATTTT | CASSPRTGYSNQPQHF
TRBJ2-2 | - | few | TRBV24-1 | TGTGCCACCAGTGAACCGACCGGGGAGCTGTTTTTT | CATSEPTGELFF
TRBJ2-7 | - | - | TRBV7-9 | TGTGCCAGCAGCTTAGGATCACCGGGATTCTGGGACGAGCAGTACTTC | CASSLGSPGFWDEQYF
TRBJ1-2 | - | - | TRBV19 | TGTGCCAGTAGTTCCCTCAGTCCCGTCGCCTCTGGCTACACCTTC | CASSSLSPVASGYTF
TRBJ1-2 | TRBD1 | - | TRBV4-3 | TGCGCCAGCAGCCCCCAGCGGACAGGGAGCTATGGCTACACCTTC | CASSPQRTGSYGYTF
TRBJ1-2 | TRBD1 | - | TRBV7-9 | TGTGCCAGCCCCCTGGGACAGGGAGGAGGCTACACCTTC | CASPLGQGGGYTF
TRBJ2-7 | - | - | TRBV6-5 | TGTGCCAGCAGCGTGACAGACCTCGCCTACGAGCAGTACTTC | CASSVTDLAYEQYF
TRBJ2-1 | - | - | TRBV14 | TGTGCCAGCAGCCAGACTCCGGGACCCCCGACGTGGGATGAGCAGTTCTTC | CASSQTPGPPTWDEQFF
TRBJ1-1 | TRBD1 | - | TRBV9 | TGTGCCAGCAGCGTAGCCTCGGACAGGGGCACTGAAGCTTTCTTT | CASSVASDRGTEAFF
TRBJ2-3 | - | once | TRBV3-1/TRBV3-2 | TGTGCCAGCAGTCCAGACCAAGCGGTGAACACAGATACGCAGTATTTT | CASSPDQAVNTDTQYF
TRBJ2-2 | TRBD1 | - | TRBV19 | TGTGCCAGTAGAATCTCCAGGGGGCTGGGAGGCGGGGAGCTGTTTTTT | CASRISRGLGGGELFF
TRBJ2-7 | TRBD1 | - | TRBV6-5 | TGTGCCAGCATAAAGGGGGACAGTAGAGCGTACGAGCAGTACTTC | CASIKGDSRAYEQYF
TRBJ2-2 | - | - | TRBV5-1 | TGCGCCAGCAGCTTGTCAGGGGTTTACACCGGGGAGCTGTTTTTT | CASSLSGVYTGELFF
TRBJ1-1 | - | - | TRBV14 | TGTGCCAGAGCAAACATGAACACTGAAGCTTTCTTT | CARANMNTEAFF
TRBJ1-6 | - | once | TRBV19 | TGTGCCAGTAAGGAGGGCTCCTATAATTCACCCCTCCACTTT | CASKEGSYNSPLHF
TRBJ1-1 | - | - | TRBV18 | TGTGCCAGCTCACCAATGGGGGATGAAGCTTTCTTT | CASSPMGDEAFF
TRBJ1-5 | TRBD1 | - | TRBV6-6 | TGTGCCAGCACCCCGAGACAGGGCGGTGATCAGCCCCAGCATTTT | CASTPRQGGDQPQHF
TRBJ2-1 | TRBD2 | - | TRBV5-1 | TGCGCCAGCAGCTTGGTGGGGCTAGCGGGTTACAATGAGCAGTTCTTC | CASSLVGLAGYNEQFF
TRBJ2-7 | - | - | TRBV6-1 | TGTGCCAGCAGTGAAACTATTGGACGTACCTACGAGCAGTACTTC | CASSETIGRTYEQYF
TRBJ2-7 | TRBD1 | once | TRBV30 | TGTGCCTGGAGTCCGGGACAGGGGTTCTACGAGCAGTACTTC | CAWSPGQGFYEQYF
TRBJ2-5 | - | - | TRBV10-3 | TGTGCCATCAGGGGAGGGGGGTCAGAGGATCAAGAGACCCAGTACTTC | CAIRGGGSEDQETQYF
TRBJ1-2 | - | - | TRBV5-5 | TGTGCCAGCAGCTTGGAAGTGAACTATGGCTACACCTTC | CASSLEVNYGYTF
TRBJ2-1 | TRBD1 | - | TRBV4-3 | TGCGCCAGCAGCCCGACAGGGGAGGCCTACAATGAGCAGTTCTTC | CASSPTGEAYNEQFF
TRBJ1-6 | TRBD1 | - | TRBV27 | TGTGCCAGCAGTTCCCGGACAGGGAGCTCCTATAATTCACCCCTCCACTTT | CASSSRTGSSYNSPLHF
TRBJ2-7 | - | - | TRBV3-1/TRBV3-2 | TGTGCCAGCAGCCAAGATAGCGAGCAGTACTTC | CASSQDSEQYF
TRBJ2-2 | - | - | TRBV5-1 | TGCGCCAGCAGCTTGGCCGGGAAAAACACCGGGGAGCTGTTTTTT | CASSLAGKNTGELFF
TRBJ2-5 | TRBD2 | - | TRBV4-3 | TGCGCCAGCAGCCAAGAGGGGACTACCGCCCCGGGGACCCAGTACTTC | CASSQEGTTAPGTQYF
TRBJ1-1 | TRBD1 | once | TRBV7-8 | TGTGCCAGCAGCGCACGAAGGGACAGGGGATCTTTTTGGGACACTGAAGCTTTCTTT | CASSARRDRGSFWDTEAFF
TRBJ2-7 | TRBD2 | - | TRBV19 | TGTGCCACTGCCGTAGCGGGAGGGGGAGGCTACGAGCAGTACTTC | CATAVAGGGGYEQYF
TRBJ2-7 | TRBD2 | - | TRBV7-2 | TGTGCCAGCAGCTCCCGCGGGACTAGCGGGTTTAGCGGGAACGAGCAGTACTTC | CASSSRGTSGFSGNEQYF
TRBJ2-6 | - | - | TRBV19 | TGTGCCAGTAGTGAACAGGGCCTCTCTGGGGCCAACGTCCTGACTTTC | CASSEQGLSGANVLTF
TRBJ1-6 | - | - | TRBV30 | TGTGCCTGGGGGCTCGGACAGTCTAATTCACCCCTCCACTTT | CAWGLGQSNSPLHF
TRBJ1-3 | - | - | TRBV25-1 | TGTGCCAGCTCCGAAATGGGGGTCGGAAACACCATATATTTT | CASSEMGVGNTIYF
TRBJ2-2 | - | - | TRBV10-3 | TGTGCCATAGAAAGGGACCCCGGGGAGCTGTTTTTT | CAIERDPGELFF
TRBJ1-1 | - | - | TRBV19 | TGTGCCAGTAGTATGGTAACACGGACTGAAGCTTTCTTT | CASSMVTRTEAFF
TRBJ2-1 | - | - | TRBV7-8 | TGTGCCAGCAGCGCCAGAACCCCGGGTCCCTACAATGAGCAGTTCTTC | CASSARTPGPYNEQFF